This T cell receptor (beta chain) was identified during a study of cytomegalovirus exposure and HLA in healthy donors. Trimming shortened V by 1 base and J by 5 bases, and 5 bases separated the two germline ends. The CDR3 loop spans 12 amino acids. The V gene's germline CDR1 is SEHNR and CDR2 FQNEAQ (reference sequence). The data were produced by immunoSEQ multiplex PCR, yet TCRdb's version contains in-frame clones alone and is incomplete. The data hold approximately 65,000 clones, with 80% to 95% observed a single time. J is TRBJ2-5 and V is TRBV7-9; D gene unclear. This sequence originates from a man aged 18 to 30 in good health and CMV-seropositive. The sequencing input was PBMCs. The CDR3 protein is CASSLVRETQYF. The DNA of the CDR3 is TGTGCCAGCAGCTTAGTCCGGGAGACCCAGTACTTC.